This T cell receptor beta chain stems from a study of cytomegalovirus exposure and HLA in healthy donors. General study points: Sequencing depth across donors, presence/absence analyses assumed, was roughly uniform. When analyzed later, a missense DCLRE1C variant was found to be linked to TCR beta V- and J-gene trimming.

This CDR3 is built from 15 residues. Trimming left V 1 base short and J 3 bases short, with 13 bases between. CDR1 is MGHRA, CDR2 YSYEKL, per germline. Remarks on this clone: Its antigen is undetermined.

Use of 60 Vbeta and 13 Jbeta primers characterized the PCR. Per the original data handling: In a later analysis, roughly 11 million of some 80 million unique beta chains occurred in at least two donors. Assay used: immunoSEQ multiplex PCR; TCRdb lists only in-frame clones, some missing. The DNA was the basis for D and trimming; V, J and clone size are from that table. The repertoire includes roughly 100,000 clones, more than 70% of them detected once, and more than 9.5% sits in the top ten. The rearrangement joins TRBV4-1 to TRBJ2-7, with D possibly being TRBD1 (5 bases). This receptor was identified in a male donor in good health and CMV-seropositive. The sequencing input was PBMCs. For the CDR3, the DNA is TGCGCCAGCAGCCAAGTAGGTACAGGCGACTACGAGCAGTACTTC. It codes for CASSQVGTGDYEQYF.